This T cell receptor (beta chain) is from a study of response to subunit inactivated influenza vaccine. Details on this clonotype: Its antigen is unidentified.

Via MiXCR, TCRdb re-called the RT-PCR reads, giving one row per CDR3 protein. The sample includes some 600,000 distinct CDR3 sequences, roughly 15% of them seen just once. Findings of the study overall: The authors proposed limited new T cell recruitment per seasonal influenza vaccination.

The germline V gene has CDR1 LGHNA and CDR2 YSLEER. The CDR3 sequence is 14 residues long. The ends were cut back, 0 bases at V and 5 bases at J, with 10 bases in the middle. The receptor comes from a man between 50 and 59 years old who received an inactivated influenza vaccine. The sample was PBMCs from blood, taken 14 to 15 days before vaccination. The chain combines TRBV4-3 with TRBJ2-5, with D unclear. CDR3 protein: CASSQDYGPETQYF. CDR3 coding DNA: TGCGCCAGCAGCCAAGATTACGGCCCCGAGACCCAGTACTTC.